This T cell receptor beta chain was captured by sequencing in a study of shared clonotypes between healthy human individuals. V gave up 4 bases and J gave up 4 bases; unmatched junction bases: 5. Germline CDR1 reads SEHNR; CDR2 reads FQNEAQ (reference sequence). This CDR3 contains 14 residues. Method: immunoSEQ multiplex PCR; TCRdb's copy keeps in-frame clones and lacks some. The repertoire holds around 2,000,000 clones, with just under 95% as singletons. CD45RO-negative, CCR7-positively selected cells formed the naive CD8 fraction, excluding terminally differentiated effector memory CD45RA+ cells. Sequenced sample: naive CD8+ T cells sorted from blood. V and J are TRBV7-9 and TRBJ2-7; 9 nucleotides match TRBD1. The receptor comes from a man between 18 and 35 years old in good health. CDR3 residues: CASSYGQGLYEQYF. The CDR3 bases are TGTGCCAGCAGCTATGGACAGGGGTTGTACGAGCAGTACTTC.